What follows are 24 T cell receptor beta chains derived from one specimen sequenced in a study of cytomegalovirus exposure and HLA in healthy donors. With 60 Vbeta and 13 Jbeta primers, the PCR was carried out. Here immunoSEQ multiplex PCR was the method, and the copy in TCRdb shows in-frame clones only, minus some. The repertoire holds 100,000 to 150,000 clones, with around 8.5% as singletons. The sequenced sample was PBMCs. The receptor source for this set is a man between 40 and 49 years old in good health and CMV-seronegative.

V usage is TRBV15 and J usage is TRBJ1-5; D is unresolved. The germline gives CDR1 LNHNV, CDR2 YYDKDF (reference sequence). The CDR3 totals 13 residues. V was trimmed by 6 bases and J by 12 bases, leaving 18 bases between them. Written as DNA, the CDR3 is TGTGCCACCAGTGGCGGGGTATCGGAGCTCCAGCATTTT. This codes for CATSGGVSELQHF. Looking up the rest from reference TRBV15 and TRBJ1-5 gives the full variable domain: DAMVIQNPRYQVTQFGKPVTLSCSQTLNHNVMYWYQQKSSQAPKLLFHYYDKDFNNEADTPDNFQSRRPNTSFCFLDIRSPGLGDTAMYLCATSGGVSELQHFGDGTRLSIL.

This rearrangement joins TRBV6-6 to TRBJ1-5, with 7 bases lining up with TRBD1. The CDR3 totals 13 residues. Germline CDR1 is MNHNY and CDR2 is SVGAGI (reference sequence). The junction had 9 bases not matched to a gene; V was cut back by 9 bases and J by 7 bases. CDR3 sequence (DNA): TGTGCCAGTAAGGGGGCCGGTGGGCAGCCCCAGCATTTT. Residues: CASKGAGGQPQHF.

This clone was found a few times. The V call is TRBV5-5, the J call TRBJ1-2, with D unresolved. V lost 0 bases, J lost 3 bases, and 6 bases lay in between. Germline V gives CDR1 SGHKS, CDR2 YYEKEE (reference sequence). The CDR3 length is 13 residues. CDR3 protein: CASSLEQYYGYTF. CDR3 coding DNA: TGTGCCAGCAGCTTGGAACAATACTATGGCTACACCTTC.

V and J are TRBV6-6 and TRBJ2-2, with 11 positions matching TRBD2. V dropped 5 bases and J dropped 6; count of bases not matched to a gene: 2. The CDR3 extends over 14 amino acids. Germline V gives CDR1 MNHNY, CDR2 SVGAGI (reference sequence). CDR3: CASSTSGGPGELFF. CDR3 nucleotide sequence: TGTGCCAGCAGTACTAGCGGGGGCCCCGGGGAGCTGTTTTTT.

The gene calls are TRBV19 and TRBJ2-7; D is possibly TRBD2 (6 bases). CDR1 and CDR2 (germline): LNHDA, SQIVND (reference sequence). With 7 bases removed from V and 6 bases from J, the gap between germline ends came to 16 bases. There are 13 residues in the CDR3. CDR3 sequence: CASTLREGSEQYF. The CDR3, as DNA: TGTGCCAGTACCCTGCGGGAAGGGAGCGAGCAGTACTTC.

Only a few counts were recorded for this clone. J is TRBJ1-5 and V is TRBV2; D is uncertain. CDR1 and CDR2 (germline): SNHLY, FYNNEI. The CDR3 is 15 amino acids. Trimming removed 3 bases at V and 7 bases at J, with 16 bases between. CDR3 bases: TGTGCCAGCAGTGAGGTTAGAGTCCCCAACCAGCCCCAGCATTTT. This encodes CASSEVRVPNQPQHF. Variable domain in full (rest from reference TRBV2 and TRBJ1-5): EPEVTQTPSHQVTQMGQEVILRCVPISNHLYFYWYRQILGQKVEFLVSFYNNEISEKSEIFDDQFSVERPDGSNFTLKIRSTKLEDSAMYFCASSEVRVPNQPQHFGDGTRLSIL.

This clone was picked up a small number of times. This rearrangement joins TRBV11-2 to TRBJ2-7, with D perhaps matching TRBD2 (5 bases). Trimming removed 2 bases from V and 7 bases from J, with 6 bases in between. Germline V gene data show CDR1 as SGHAT and CDR2 as FQNNGV. The CDR3 is 11 residues long. CDR3 loop: CASSLSGEQYF. In DNA form, the CDR3 reads TGTGCCAGCAGCTTATCGGGGGAGCAGTACTTC.

This clone turned up a few times. This chain links TRBV29-1 with TRBJ1-1, with a weak D call TRBD1 (5 bases). Germline V CDR1 and CDR2: SQVTM, ANQGSEA. The V end lost 3 bases, the J end lost 3 bases, and 8 bases lay between the germline ends. The length of the CDR3 is 12 residues. The CDR3 protein is CSVDRAYTEAFF. CDR3 coding DNA: TGCAGCGTTGACAGGGCCTACACTGAAGCTTTCTTT.

J is TRBJ2-2 and V is TRBV6-5, with D possibly TRBD1 on 5 matching bases. Between the trimmed V and J ends, which lost 6 bases and 4 bases, there was a span of 12 bases. Germline V gives CDR1 MNHEY, CDR2 SVGAGI. The CDR3 is made up of 14 amino acids. The CDR3 here is CASSLPTVTGELFF. DNA of the CDR3: TGTGCCAGCAGCCTCCCGACAGTCACCGGGGAGCTGTTTTTT.

This clone has a count of ten or more. The chain employs TRBV6-6 and TRBJ1-3; TRBD1 agrees at 7 bases. Losses at the gene ends were 8 bases for V and 7 bases for J; bases not matched to a gene: 14. The CDR3 runs 15 residues. Looked up from germline, CDR1 is MNHNY and CDR2 is SVGAGI (reference sequence). CDR3 residues: CASRLGGLVSNTIYF. CDR3 sequence (DNA): TGTGCCAGCCGTCTAGGGGGCCTAGTATCTAACACCATATATTTT.

Comment on this clone: It is unclear where the CDR3 begins or ends on the DNA, so no DNA is shown, and the CDR3 is as TCRdb lists it. The V gene is TRBV6-6, the J gene TRBJ2-2; the table's TRBD1 call for D was not verified on the DNA. Germline-derived CDR1 and CDR2 are MNHNY and SVGAGI (reference sequence). From its first to its last residue, the CDR3 has 14 amino acids. The CDR3 sequence: CASSSSAGPGELFF.

Only a few counts were recorded for this clone. J is TRBJ2-2 and V is TRBV10-1; 7 bases line up with TRBD2. With V trimmed by 3 bases and J by 0 bases, 1 base remained unmatched. The CDR3 is 15 residues long. The germline gives CDR1 WNHNN, CDR2 SYGVQD (reference sequence). The CDR3 loop reads CASSDGLANTGELFF. CDR3 sequence (DNA): TGCGCCAGCAGTGACGGACTAGCGAACACCGGGGAGCTGTTTTTT.

There are a few counts of this clone. This chain joins TRBV11-3 and TRBJ2-3, with D maybe TRBD1 (6 bases). CDR1 is SGHNT and CDR2 is YENEEA in the germline V gene. The CDR3 spans 18 residues. V was clipped by 1 base and J by 5 bases, with 22 bases between them. CDR3 nucleotide sequence: TGTGCCAGCAGCTTAGTCTGGACAGTCAAAAGGCCCCTAGATACGCAGTATTTT. As protein: CASSLVWTVKRPLDTQYF.

The CDR3 DNA reads as TGTGCCAGCAGCTTGCAGGGGGCAACTAATGAAAAACTGTTTTTT. It encodes CASSLQGATNEKLFF. V and J are TRBV7-8 and TRBJ1-4; 7 bases align to TRBD1. Looked up from germline, CDR1 is SGHVS and CDR2 is FQNEAQ. The CDR3 runs to 15 residues. V trimming: 3 bases; J trimming: 0 bases; junction bases outside the gene matches: 1.

This clone has only a few counts. The chain links TRBV18 to TRBJ2-7; weak D call: TRBD1 (6 bases). CDR1 KGHSH and CDR2 LQKENI come from the germline V gene. V lost 2 bases and J 2 bases, leaving 13 bases between the germline ends. The CDR3 is 15 amino acids. For the CDR3, the DNA is TGTGCCAGCTCACCAACGATCGGGACACCCTACGAGCAGTACTTC. It is translated as CASSPTIGTPYEQYF.

This clone occurred a few times. The rearrangement joins TRBV9 to TRBJ1-4; 10 nucleotides align to TRBD1. The CDR3 length is 14 residues. Germline CDR1 and CDR2: SGDLS and YYNGEE. With V trimmed by 7 bases and J by 7 bases, 7 bases remained unmatched. The CDR3 DNA sequence: TGTGCCAGCGCAAGGGGGACAGGGGTTGAAAAACTGTTTTTT. It yields the protein CASARGTGVEKLFF.

The genes are TRBV25-1 and TRBJ1-1; D is undetermined. This CDR3 comprises 11 residues. The germline gives CDR1 MGHDK, CDR2 SYGVNS. The V end lost 5 bases, the J end lost 5 bases, and 6 bases lay between the germline ends. The CDR3 region has the DNA TGTGCCAGCAGTCGCGGGACTGAAGCTTTCTTT. This translates into CASSRGTEAFF.

This clone was seen only a few times. The chain couples TRBV9 to TRBJ1-6; D remains ambiguous. The CDR3 contains 14 residues. Germline V gene sequence: CDR1 SGDLS, CDR2 YYNGEE. V was cut by 3 bases and J by 9 bases, with 13 bases left in between. The chain's CDR3 is CASSASTYGSPLHF. CDR3 sequence (DNA): TGTGCCAGCAGCGCCTCTACGTATGGTTCACCCCTCCACTTT.

This clone has only a few counts. The J gene is TRBJ2-5, the V gene TRBV5-4; D uncertain. Germline lookup yields CDR1 SGHNT and CDR2 YYREEE (reference sequence). V lost 1 base to trimming and J lost 4 bases, with 8 bases between them. The CDR3 consists of 13 residues. This CDR3 reads CASSLRGGETQYF. The CDR3 DNA reads as TGTGCCAGCAGCTTGCGCGGCGGAGAGACCCAGTACTTC.

The rearrangement uses TRBV7-2 and TRBJ2-7; D possibly corresponds to TRBD1 (6 bases). The CDR3 sequence is 13 residues long. Germline V gives CDR1 SGHTA, CDR2 FQGNSA. V was shortened by 5 bases and J by 2 bases, with 10 bases between the two germline ends. CDR3 DNA sequence: TGTGCCAGCAGCGCCTGGACAGCCTACGAGCAGTACTTC. As protein: CASSAWTAYEQYF.

The DNA for the CDR3 is TGTGCCAGTAGTCTACAGACAGGGGTGTATGGCTACACCTTC. Its protein product is CASSLQTGVYGYTF. J is TRBJ1-2 and V is TRBV19; 8 bases are a match to TRBD1. This CDR3 is built from 14 residues. The J segment lost 5 bases and the V segment lost 5 bases, leaving 7 bases of the junction unmatched. Germline-derived CDR1 and CDR2 are LNHDA and SQIVND (reference sequence).

The rearrangement links TRBV6-6 to TRBJ1-5; TRBD1 matches 7 bases. CDR1 and CDR2 (germline): MNHNY, SVGAGI (reference sequence). V dropped 7 bases and J dropped 2; count of bases not matched to a gene: 8. The CDR3 runs 15 residues. The CDR3 DNA reads TGTGCCAGCATTAGACAGGGATCTGGCAATCAGCCCCAGCATTTT. Translating it yields CASIRQGSGNQPQHF.

The V gene is TRBV9, the J gene TRBJ2-2; D possibly corresponds to TRBD2 (5 bases). Trimming stripped 3 bases from V and 0 bases from J, with 9 bases between. The germline V gene encodes CDR1 SGDLS and CDR2 YYNGEE. The length of the CDR3 is 15 residues. The CDR3 loop reads CASSARGANTGELFF. The CDR3 nucleotides are TGTGCCAGCAGCGCCCGGGGAGCGAACACCGGGGAGCTGTTTTTT.

This clone was recorded many times. V is TRBV19 and J is TRBJ2-2, with 11 bases identical to TRBD2. Germline CDR1 and CDR2: LNHDA and SQIVND (reference sequence). The CDR3 is 14 amino acids. V lost 5 bases and J lost 5; bases outside the gene matches: 1. The CDR3 bases are TGTGCCAGTAGTGCTAGCGGGGGGACCGGGGAGCTGTTTTTT. This codes for CASSASGGTGELFF.